This TCR beta chain was documented in a study of blood T cell repertoires in COVID-19. Study in general: The study drew acute and convalescent COVID-19 samples from the United States, Italy and Spain. Nucleic acid was either cDNA or gDNA, and it came from T cells, B-cell-depleted T cells, or PBMCs.

V was pared by 3 bases and J by 5 bases, with 7 bases of the junction left unmatched. The CDR3 contains 14 residues. Germline V lookup: CDR1 SGHRS, CDR2 YFSETQ. Original data processing: Amplification of reference gene primers provided the estimated nucleated cell counts. Profiling relied on immunoSEQ multiplex PCR, and the TCRdb table lists in-frame clones only, not all of them. V and J calls and clone size are given by that table; D and trimming were obtained from the DNA. The sample holds a few hundred thousand clones, around 88% seen once. The sequencing input was peripheral blood. This sequence originates from a man older than 75 with acute or convalescent COVID-19. This chain connects TRBV5-1 to TRBJ2-7; TRBD1 aligns across 8 bases. This CDR3 is CASSSGETGDEQYF. In DNA form, the CDR3 reads TGCGCCAGCAGCTCGGGGGAGACAGGGGACGAGCAGTACTTC.